This T cell receptor (beta chain) originates from a study of T cell responses to AZD1222 COVID-19 vaccine. This clone was detected only a few times. This CDR3 is 16 amino acids long. Per the germline V gene, CDR1 is SEHNR and CDR2 is FQNEAQ (reference sequence). V was cut by 3 bases and J by 7 bases, with 19 bases left in between. TCRdb keeps only in-frame clones here, not all; method: immunoSEQ multiplex PCR. This sample carries roughly 110,000 clones, roughly nine tenths of them seen once, and the ten largest clones take roughly 5.1%. This receptor was obtained from an adult in good health. The specimen comprised peripheral blood, sampled on day 0 of AZD1222 vaccination. The gene calls are TRBV7-9 and TRBJ2-1, with D possibly matching TRBD1 (5 bases). The CDR3 DNA reads as TGTGCCAGCAGCTTCTATAGGACAACCCCTACAAATGAGCAGTTCTTC. Amino acid sequence: CASSFYRTTPTNEQFF.